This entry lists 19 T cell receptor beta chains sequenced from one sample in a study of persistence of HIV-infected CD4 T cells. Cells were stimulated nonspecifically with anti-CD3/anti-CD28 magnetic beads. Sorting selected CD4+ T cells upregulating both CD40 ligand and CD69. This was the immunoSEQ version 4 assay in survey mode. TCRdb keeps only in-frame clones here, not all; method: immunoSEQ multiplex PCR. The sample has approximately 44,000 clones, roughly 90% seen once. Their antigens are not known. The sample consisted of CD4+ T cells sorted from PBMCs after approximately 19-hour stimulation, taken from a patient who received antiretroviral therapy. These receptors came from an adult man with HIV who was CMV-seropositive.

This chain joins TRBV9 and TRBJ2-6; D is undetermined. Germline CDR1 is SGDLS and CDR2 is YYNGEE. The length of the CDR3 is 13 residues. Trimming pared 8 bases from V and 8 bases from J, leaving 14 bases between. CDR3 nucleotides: TGTGCCAGTACCCCCCCCGGTTCCAACGTCCTGACTTTC. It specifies CASTPPGSNVLTF.

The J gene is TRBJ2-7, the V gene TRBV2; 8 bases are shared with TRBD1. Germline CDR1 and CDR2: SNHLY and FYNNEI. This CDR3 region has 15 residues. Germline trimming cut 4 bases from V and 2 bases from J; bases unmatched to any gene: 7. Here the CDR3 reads CASSAWTGPTYEQYF. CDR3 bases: TGTGCCAGCAGTGCCTGGACAGGGCCCACCTACGAGCAGTACTTC.

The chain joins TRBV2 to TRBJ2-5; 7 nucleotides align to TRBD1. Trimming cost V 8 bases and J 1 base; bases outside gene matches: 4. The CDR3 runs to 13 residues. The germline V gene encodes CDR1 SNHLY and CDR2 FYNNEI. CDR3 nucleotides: TGTGCCAGCGCCCGGGACAGCCAAGAGACCCAGTACTTC. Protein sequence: CASARDSQETQYF.

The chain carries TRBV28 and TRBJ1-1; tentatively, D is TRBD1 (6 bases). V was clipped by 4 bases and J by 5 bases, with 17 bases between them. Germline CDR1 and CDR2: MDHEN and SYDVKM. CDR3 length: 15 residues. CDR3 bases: TGTGCCAGCAGTTCCCCTCCCAGGGGTAAAACTGAAGCTTTCTTT. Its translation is CASSSPPRGKTEAFF.

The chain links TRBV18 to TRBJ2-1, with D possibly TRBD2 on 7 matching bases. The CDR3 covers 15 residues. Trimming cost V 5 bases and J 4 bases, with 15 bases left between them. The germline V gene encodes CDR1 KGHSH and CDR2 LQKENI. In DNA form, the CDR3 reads TGTGCCAGCTCAAGGGGGGGCGCGGGATACAATGAGCAGTTCTTC. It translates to CASSRGGAGYNEQFF.

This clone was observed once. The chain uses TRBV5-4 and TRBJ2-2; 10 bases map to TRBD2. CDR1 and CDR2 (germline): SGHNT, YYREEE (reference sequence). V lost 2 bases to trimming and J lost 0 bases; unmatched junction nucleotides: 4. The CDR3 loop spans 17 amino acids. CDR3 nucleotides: TGTGCCAGCAGCTTCCCCAGCGGGGGGGCGAACACCGGGGAGCTGTTTTTT. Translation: CASSFPSGGANTGELFF.

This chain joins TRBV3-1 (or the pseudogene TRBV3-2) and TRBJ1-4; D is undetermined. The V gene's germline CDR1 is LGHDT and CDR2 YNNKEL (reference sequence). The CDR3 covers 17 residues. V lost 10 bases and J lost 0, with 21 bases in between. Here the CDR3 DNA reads TGTGCCAACTCATGGCGAGGCCAAACTGCAACTAATGAAAAACTGTTTTTT. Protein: CANSWRGQTATNEKLFF.

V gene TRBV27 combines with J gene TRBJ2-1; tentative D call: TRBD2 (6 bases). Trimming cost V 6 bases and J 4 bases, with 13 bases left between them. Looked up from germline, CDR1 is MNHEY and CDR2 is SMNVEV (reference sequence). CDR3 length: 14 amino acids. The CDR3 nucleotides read TGTGCCAGCAGGCGGGACGGACGATACAATGAGCAGTTCTTC. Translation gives CASRRDGRYNEQFF.

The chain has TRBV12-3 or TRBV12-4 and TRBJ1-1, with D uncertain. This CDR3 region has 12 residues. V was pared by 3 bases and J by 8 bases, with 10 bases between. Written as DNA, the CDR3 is TGTGCCAGCAGTTTGGGAGTCGGGGAAGCTTTCTTT. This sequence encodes CASSLGVGEAFF.

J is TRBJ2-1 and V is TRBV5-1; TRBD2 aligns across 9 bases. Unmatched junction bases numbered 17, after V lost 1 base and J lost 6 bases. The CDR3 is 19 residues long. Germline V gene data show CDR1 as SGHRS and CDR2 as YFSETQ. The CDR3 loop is CASSLLLSGGPSLPNEQFF. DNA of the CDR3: TGCGCCAGCAGCTTGTTACTGAGCGGGGGGCCGTCCCTTCCCAATGAGCAGTTCTTC.

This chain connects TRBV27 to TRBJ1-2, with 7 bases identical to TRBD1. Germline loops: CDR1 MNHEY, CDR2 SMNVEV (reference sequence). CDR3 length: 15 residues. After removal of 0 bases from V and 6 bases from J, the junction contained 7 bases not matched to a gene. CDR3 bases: TGTGCCAGCAGTTTATCGGAGACAGGGATCGATGGCTACACCTTC. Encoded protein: CASSLSETGIDGYTF.

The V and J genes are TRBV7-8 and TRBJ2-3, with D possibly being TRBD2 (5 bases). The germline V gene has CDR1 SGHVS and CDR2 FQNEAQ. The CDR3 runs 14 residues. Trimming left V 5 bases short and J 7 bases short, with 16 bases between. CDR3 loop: CASSPIGRGNTQYF. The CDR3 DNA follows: TGTGCCAGCAGCCCGATTGGCCGGGGAAATACGCAGTATTTT.

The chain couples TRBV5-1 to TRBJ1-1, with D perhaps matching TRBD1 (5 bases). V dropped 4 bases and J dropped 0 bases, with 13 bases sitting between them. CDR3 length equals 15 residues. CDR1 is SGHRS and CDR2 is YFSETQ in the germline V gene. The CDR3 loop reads CASSTFGDLNTEAFF. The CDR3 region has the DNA TGCGCCAGCAGCACTTTCGGGGACCTGAACACTGAAGCTTTCTTT.

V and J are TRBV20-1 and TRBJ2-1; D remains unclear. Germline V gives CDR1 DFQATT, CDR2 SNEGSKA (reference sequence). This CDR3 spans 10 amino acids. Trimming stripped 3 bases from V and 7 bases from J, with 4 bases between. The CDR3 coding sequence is TGCAGTGCTAGTAGAAATGAGCAGTTCTTC. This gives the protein CSASRNEQFF.

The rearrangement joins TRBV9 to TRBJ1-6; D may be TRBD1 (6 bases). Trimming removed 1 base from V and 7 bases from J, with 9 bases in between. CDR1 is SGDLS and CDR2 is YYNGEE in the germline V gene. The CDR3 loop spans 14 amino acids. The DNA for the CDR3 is TGTGCCAGCAGCGTACGGGGGGCGAATTCACCCCTCCACTTT. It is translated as CASSVRGANSPLHF.

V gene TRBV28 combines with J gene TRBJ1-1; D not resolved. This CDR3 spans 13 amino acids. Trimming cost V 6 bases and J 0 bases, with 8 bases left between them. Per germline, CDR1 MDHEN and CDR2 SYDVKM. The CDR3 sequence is CASSLNMNTEAFF. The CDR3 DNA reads TGTGCCAGCAGCTTAAACATGAACACTGAAGCTTTCTTT.

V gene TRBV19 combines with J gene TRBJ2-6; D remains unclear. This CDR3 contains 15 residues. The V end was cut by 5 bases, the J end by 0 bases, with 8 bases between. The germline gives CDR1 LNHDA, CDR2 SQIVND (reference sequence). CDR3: CASSESTSGANVLTF. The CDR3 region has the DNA TGTGCCAGTAGTGAGAGTACCTCTGGGGCCAACGTCCTGACTTTC. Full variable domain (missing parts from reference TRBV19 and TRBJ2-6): DGGITQSPKYLFRKEGQNVTLSCEQNLNHDAMYWYRQDPGQGLRLIYYSQIVNDFQKGDIAEGYSVSREKKESFPLTVTSAQKNPTAFYLCASSESTSGANVLTFGAGSRLTVL.

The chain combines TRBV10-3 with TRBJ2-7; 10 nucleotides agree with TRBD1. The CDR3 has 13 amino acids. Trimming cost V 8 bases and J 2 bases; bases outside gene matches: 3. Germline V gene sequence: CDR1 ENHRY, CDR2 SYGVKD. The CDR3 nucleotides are TGTGCCATCTCGGGACAGGGGACCTACGAGCAGTACTTC. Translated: CAISGQGTYEQYF.

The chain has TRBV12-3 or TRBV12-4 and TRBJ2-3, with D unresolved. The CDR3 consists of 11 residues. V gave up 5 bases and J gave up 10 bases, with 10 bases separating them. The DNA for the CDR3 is TGTGCCAGCAGTAAGACGGGTGCGCAGTATTTT. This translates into CASSKTGAQYF.